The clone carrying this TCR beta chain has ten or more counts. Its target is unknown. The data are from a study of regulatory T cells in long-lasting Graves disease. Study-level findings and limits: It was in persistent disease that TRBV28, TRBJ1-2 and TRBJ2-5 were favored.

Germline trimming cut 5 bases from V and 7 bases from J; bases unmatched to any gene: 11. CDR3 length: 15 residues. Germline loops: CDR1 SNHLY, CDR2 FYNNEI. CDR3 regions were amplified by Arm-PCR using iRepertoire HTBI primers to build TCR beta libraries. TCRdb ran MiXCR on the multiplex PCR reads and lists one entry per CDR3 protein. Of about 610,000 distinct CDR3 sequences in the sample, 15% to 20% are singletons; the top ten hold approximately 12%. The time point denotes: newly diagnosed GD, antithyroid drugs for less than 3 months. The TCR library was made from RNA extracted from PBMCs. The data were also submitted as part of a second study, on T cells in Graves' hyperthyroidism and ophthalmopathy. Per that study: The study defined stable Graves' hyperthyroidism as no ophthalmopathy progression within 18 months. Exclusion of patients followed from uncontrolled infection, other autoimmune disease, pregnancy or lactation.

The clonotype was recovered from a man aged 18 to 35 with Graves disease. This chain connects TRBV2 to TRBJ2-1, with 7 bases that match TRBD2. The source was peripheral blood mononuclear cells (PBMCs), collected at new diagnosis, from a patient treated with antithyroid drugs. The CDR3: CASSHLGEGKNEQFF. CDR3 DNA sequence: TGTGCCAGCAGTCACTTGGGGGAGGGCAAGAATGAGCAGTTCTTC.